This record concerns one T cell receptor (beta chain) sequence. This specimen comes from a study of identical twins' blood T cells. Germline-derived CDR1 and CDR2 are ENHRY and SYGVKD. This CDR3 has 15 amino acids. V lost 3 bases to trimming and J lost 5 bases, with 13 bases between them. MiXCR, run by TCRdb on the 5' RACE reads, gives a single entry per CDR3 protein. Found here are 300,000 to 400,000 distinct CDR3 sequences, more than 25% of them singletons; the top ten hold approximately 6.6%. V and J are TRBV10-3 and TRBJ2-2; the D is unclear. Specimen: PBMCs. The sequence was obtained from a woman aged 18 to 55 in good health. DNA for the CDR3: TGTGCCATCAGTGAACACCCCTCGAGGACCGGGGAGCTGTTTTTT. This translates into CAISEHPSRTGELFF.